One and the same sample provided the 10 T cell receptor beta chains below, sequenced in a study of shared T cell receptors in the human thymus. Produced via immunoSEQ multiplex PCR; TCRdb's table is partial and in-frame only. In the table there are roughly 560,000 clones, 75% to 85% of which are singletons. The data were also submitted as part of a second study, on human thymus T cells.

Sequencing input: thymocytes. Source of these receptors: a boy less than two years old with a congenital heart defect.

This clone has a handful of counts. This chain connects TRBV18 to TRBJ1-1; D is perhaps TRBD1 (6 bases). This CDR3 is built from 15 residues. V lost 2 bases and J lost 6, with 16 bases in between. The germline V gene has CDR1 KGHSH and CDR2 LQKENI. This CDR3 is CASSPTTDRRPEAFF. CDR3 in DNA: TGTGCCAGCTCACCAACGACAGACAGGCGGCCTGAAGCTTTCTTT.

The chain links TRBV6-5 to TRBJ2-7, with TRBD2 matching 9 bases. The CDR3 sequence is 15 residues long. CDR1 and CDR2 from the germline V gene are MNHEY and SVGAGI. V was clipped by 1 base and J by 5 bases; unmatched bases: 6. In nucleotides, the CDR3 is TGTGCCAGCAGTTACTTCGGCGGGAGGGAGAACGAGCAGTACTTC. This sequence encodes CASSYFGGRENEQYF.

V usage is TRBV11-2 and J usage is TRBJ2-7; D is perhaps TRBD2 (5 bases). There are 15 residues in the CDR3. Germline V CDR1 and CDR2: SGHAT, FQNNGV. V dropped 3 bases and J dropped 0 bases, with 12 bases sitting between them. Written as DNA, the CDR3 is TGTGCCAGCAGCTTTCTGACGGGGAGCTCCTACGAGCAGTACTTC. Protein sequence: CASSFLTGSSYEQYF.

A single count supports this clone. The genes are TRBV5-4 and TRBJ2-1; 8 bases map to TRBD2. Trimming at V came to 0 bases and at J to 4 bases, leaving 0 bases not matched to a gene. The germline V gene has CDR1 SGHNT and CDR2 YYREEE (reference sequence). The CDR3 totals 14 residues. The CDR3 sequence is CASSLGLAYNEQFF. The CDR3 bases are TGTGCCAGCAGCTTGGGACTAGCGTACAATGAGCAGTTCTTC.

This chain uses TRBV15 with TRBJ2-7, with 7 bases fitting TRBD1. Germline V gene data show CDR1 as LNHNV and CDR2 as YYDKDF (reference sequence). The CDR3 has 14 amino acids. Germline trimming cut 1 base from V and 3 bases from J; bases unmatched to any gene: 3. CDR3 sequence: CATSRVTGDYEQYF. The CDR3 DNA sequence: TGTGCCACCAGCAGAGTAACAGGGGACTACGAGCAGTACTTC.

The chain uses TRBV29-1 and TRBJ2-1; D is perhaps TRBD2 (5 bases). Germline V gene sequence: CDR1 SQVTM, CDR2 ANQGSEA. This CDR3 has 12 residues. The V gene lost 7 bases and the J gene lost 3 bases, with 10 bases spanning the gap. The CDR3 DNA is TGCAGCGGCTGGACTCTCTACAATGAGCAGTTCTTC. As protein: CSGWTLYNEQFF.

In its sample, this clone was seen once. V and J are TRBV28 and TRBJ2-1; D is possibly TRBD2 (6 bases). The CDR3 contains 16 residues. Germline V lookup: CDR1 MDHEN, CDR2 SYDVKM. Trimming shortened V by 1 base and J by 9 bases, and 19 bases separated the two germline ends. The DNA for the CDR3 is TGTGCCAGCAGTTTATTCATCCGGGAGATAGGTATTGAGCAGTTCTTC. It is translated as CASSLFIREIGIEQFF.

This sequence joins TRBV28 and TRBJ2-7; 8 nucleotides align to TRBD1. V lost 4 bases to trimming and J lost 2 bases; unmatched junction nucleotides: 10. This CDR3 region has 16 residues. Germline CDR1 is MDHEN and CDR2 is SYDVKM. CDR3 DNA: TGTGCCAGCAGTTCCGGGCTGGACAGGGCTCCCTACGAGCAGTACTTC. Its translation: CASSSGLDRAPYEQYF.

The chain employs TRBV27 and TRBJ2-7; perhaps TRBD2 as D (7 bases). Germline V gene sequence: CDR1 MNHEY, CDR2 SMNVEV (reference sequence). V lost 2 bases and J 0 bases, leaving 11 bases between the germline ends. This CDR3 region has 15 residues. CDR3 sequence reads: CASSLGGALSYEQYF. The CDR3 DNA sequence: TGTGCCAGCAGTTTAGGGGGGGCACTCTCCTACGAGCAGTACTTC.

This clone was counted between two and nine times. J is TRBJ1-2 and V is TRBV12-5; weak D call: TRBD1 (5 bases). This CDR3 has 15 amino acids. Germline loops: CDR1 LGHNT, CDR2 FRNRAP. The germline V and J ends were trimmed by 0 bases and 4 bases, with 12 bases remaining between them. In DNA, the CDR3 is TGTGCTAGTGGTTTGGTAGTGGGGACTGTCTATGGCTACACCTTC. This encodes CASGLVVGTVYGYTF. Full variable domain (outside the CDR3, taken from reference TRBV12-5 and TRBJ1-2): DARVTQTPRHKVTEMGQEVTMRCQPILGHNTVFWYRQTMMQGLELLAYFRNRAPLDDSGMPKDRFSAEMPDATLATLKIQPSEPRDSAVYFCASGLVVGTVYGYTFGSGTRLTVV.